The 9 T cell receptor beta chains below come from one sample, sequenced in a study of blood T cell repertoires in COVID-19. Method: immunoSEQ multiplex PCR; TCRdb's copy keeps in-frame clones and lacks some. The table shows around 140,000 clones, with approximately 79% occurring only once. The material sequenced was PBMCs or T cells enriched from blood (not recorded which). These receptor sequences come from a woman between 45 and 65 years old who had recovered from COVID-19.

This chain links TRBV11-3 with TRBJ1-3; perhaps TRBD1 as D (5 bases). Germline V gene data show CDR1 as SGHNT and CDR2 as YENEEA. The CDR3 sequence is 16 residues long. V was trimmed by 1 base and J by 4 bases, leaving 14 bases between them. CDR3 nucleotide sequence: TGTGCCAGCAGCTTAGTATCCAGGGCCGTCGGAAACACCATATATTTT. Encoded protein: CASSLVSRAVGNTIYF.

The CDR3, as DNA: TGTGCCAGCAGTTACTCCAGATCACAAGAGACCCAGTACTTC. It codes for CASSYSRSQETQYF. The genes are TRBV6-5 and TRBJ2-5; D remains ambiguous. The ends were cut back, 0 bases at V and 2 bases at J, with 7 bases in the middle. Per the germline V gene, CDR1 is MNHEY and CDR2 is SVGAGI. The CDR3 length is 14 residues.

The CDR3 here is CASSQSDRGTEAFF. The CDR3 DNA follows: TGTGCCAGCAGCCAAAGCGACAGGGGCACTGAAGCTTTCTTT. The genes are TRBV3-1 (or the pseudogene TRBV3-2) and TRBJ1-1; the match to TRBD1 covers 8 bases. V gave up 2 bases and J gave up 4 bases; unmatched junction bases: 3. The CDR3 is 14 amino acids. Per the germline V gene, CDR1 is LGHDT and CDR2 is YNNKEL (reference sequence).

This sequence joins TRBV3-1 (or the pseudogene TRBV3-2) and TRBJ2-2, with D perhaps matching TRBD1 (6 bases). Looked up from germline, CDR1 is LGHDT and CDR2 is YNNKEL (reference sequence). The germline V and J ends were trimmed by 3 bases and 6 bases, with 32 bases remaining between them. The CDR3 loop spans 21 amino acids. CDR3 amino acids: CASSQRTPGRTLDSPSGELFF. Written as DNA, the CDR3 is TGTGCCAGCAGCCAGAGAACACCCGGTCGCACGCTGGACAGTCCGTCCGGGGAGCTGTTTTTT.

The chain combines TRBV27 with TRBJ2-2; D unclear. This CDR3 spans 13 amino acids. Looked up from germline, CDR1 is MNHEY and CDR2 is SMNVEV (reference sequence). Deletions cut 2 bases from V and 6 bases from J, with 7 bases between. The chain's CDR3 is CASSLITSGELFF. CDR3 in DNA: TGTGCCAGCAGTTTAATAACTTCCGGGGAGCTGTTTTTT.

This clone was seen many times. The chain employs TRBV4-2 and TRBJ1-2, with TRBD1 matching over 8 bases. The CDR3 loop spans 12 amino acids. In germline, CDR1 is LGHNA, CDR2 YNFKEQ. V trimming: 3 bases; J trimming: 13 bases; junction bases outside the gene matches: 7. The CDR3 DNA reads as TGTGCCAGCAGCCACCTCAGGGGGCGATCCACCTTC. Translation: CASSHLRGRSTF.

This chain connects TRBV18 to TRBJ2-5; 9 bases are a match to TRBD2. This CDR3 spans 17 amino acids. J gave up 1 base and V 1 base, and 7 bases lay outside the gene matches. Germline CDR1 KGHSH, CDR2 LQKENI. CDR3: CASSPLRAGGLQETQYF. The CDR3 DNA follows: TGTGCCAGCTCACCACTCCGAGCGGGGGGCCTCCAAGAGACCCAGTACTTC.

The V gene is TRBV2, the J gene TRBJ1-1; D is possibly TRBD1 (5 bases). In germline, CDR1 is SNHLY, CDR2 FYNNEI. This CDR3 is built from 13 residues. V was cut by 3 bases and J by 3 bases, with 8 bases left in between. CDR3 amino acids: CASSDAGYTEAFF. CDR3 bases: TGTGCCAGCAGTGACGCAGGGTACACTGAAGCTTTCTTT.

The chain combines TRBV25-1 with TRBJ2-1; 11 bases agree with TRBD2. Germline-derived CDR1 and CDR2 are MGHDK and SYGVNS. The ends lost 7 bases at V and 7 bases at J; junction bases unmatched: 12. CDR3 length: 16 amino acids. The DNA for the CDR3 is TGTGCCAGCACAAGGTCCCCTAGCGGGAGGCGGAATGAGCAGTTCTTC. Its protein is CASTRSPSGRRNEQFF.